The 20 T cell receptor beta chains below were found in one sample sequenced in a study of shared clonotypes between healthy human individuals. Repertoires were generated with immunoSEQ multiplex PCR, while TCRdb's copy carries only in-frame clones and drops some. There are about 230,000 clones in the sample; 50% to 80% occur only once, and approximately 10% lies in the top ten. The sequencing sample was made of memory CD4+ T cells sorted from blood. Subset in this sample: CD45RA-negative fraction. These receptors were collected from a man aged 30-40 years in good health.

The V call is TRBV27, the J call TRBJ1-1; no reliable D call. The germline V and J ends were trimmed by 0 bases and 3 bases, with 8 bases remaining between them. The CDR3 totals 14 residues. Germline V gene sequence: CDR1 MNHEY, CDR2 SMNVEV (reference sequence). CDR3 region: CASSLSPQDTEAFF. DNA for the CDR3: TGTGCCAGCAGTTTATCACCCCAAGACACTGAAGCTTTCTTT.

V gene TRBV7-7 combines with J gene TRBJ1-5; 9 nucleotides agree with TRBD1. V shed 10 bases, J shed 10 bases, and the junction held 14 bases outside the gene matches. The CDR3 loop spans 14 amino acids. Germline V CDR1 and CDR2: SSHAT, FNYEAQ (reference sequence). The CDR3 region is CATGGGTGKGPQHF. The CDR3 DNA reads TGTGCCACCGGGGGGGGGACAGGGAAAGGTCCCCAGCATTTT. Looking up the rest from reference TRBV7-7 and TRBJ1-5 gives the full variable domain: GAGVSQSPRYKVTKRGQDVTLRCDPISSHATLYWYQQALGQGPEFLTYFNYEAQPDKSGLPSDRFSAERPEGSISTLTIQRTEQRDSAMYRCATGGGTGKGPQHFGDGTRLSIL.

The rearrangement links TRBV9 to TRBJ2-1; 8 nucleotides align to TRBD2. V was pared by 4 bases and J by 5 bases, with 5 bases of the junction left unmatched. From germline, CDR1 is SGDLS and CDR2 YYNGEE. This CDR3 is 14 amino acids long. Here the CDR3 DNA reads TGTGCCAGCAGCCCGACTAGCGCACACAATGAGCAGTTCTTC. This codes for CASSPTSAHNEQFF.

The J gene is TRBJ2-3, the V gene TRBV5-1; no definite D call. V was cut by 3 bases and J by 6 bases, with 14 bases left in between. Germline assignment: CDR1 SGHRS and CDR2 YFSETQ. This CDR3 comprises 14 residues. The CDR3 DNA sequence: TGCGCCAGCAGCTCACTCACCTTACAGGATACGCAGTATTTT. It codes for CASSSLTLQDTQYF. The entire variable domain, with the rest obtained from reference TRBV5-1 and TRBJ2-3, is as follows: KAGVTQTPRYLIKTRGQQVTLSCSPISGHRSVSWYQQTPGQGLQFLFEYFSETQRNKGNFPGRFSGRQFSNSRSEMNVSTLELGDSALYLCASSSLTLQDTQYFGPGTRLTVL.

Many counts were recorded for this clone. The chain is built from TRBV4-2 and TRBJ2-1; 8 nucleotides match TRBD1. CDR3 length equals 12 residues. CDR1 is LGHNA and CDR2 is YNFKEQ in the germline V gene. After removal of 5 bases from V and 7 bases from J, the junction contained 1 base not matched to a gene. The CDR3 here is CASSWDRNEQFF. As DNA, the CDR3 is TGTGCCAGCAGCTGGGACAGGAATGAGCAGTTCTTC.

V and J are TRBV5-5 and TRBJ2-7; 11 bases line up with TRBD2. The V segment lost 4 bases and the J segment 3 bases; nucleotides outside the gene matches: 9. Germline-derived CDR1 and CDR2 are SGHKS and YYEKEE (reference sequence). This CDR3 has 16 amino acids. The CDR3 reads CASSPLLAGGIYEQYF. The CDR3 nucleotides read TGTGCCAGCAGCCCGCTGCTAGCGGGAGGAATCTACGAGCAGTACTTC.

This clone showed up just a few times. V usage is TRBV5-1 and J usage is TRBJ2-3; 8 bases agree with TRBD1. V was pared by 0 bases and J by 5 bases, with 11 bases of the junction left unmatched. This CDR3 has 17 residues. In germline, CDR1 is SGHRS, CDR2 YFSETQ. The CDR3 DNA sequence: TGCGCCAGCAGCTTGGGACAGGGGTTGAGGTATGGAGATACGCAGTATTTT. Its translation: CASSLGQGLRYGDTQYF.

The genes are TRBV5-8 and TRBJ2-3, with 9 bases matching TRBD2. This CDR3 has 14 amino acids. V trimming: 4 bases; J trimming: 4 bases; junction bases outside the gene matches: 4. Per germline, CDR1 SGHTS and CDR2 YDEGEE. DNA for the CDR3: TGTGCCAGCAGCCCTAGCGGGATGGCAGATACGCAGTATTTT. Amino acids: CASSPSGMADTQYF.

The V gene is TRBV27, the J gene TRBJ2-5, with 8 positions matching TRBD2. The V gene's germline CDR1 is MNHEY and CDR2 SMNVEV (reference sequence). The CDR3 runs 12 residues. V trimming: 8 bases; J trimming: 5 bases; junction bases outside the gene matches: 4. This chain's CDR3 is CASRGGYETQYF. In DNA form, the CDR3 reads TGTGCCAGCCGGGGGGGGTATGAGACCCAGTACTTC.

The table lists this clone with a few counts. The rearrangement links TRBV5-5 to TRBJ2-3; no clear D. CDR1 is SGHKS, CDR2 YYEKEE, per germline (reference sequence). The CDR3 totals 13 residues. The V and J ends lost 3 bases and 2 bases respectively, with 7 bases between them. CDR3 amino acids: CASSSWATDTQYF. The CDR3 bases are TGTGCCAGCAGCTCCTGGGCCACAGATACGCAGTATTTT. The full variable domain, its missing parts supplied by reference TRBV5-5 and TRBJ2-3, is DAGVTQSPTHLIKTRGQQVTLRCSPISGHKSVSWYQQVLGQGPQFIFQYYEKEERGRGNFPDRFSARQFPNYSSELNVNALLLGDSALYLCASSSWATDTQYFGPGTRLTVL.

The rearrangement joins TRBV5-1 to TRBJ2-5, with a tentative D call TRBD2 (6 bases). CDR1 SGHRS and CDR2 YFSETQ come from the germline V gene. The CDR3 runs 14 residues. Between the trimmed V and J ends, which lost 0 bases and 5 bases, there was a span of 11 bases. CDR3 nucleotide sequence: TGCGCCAGCAGCTTGGCCTCGGGGGAGGAGACCCAGTACTTC. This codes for CASSLASGEETQYF.

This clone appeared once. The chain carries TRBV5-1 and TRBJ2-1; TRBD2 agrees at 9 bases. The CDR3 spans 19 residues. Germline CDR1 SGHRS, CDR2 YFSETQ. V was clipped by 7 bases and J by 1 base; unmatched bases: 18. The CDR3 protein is CASRPGSGSGSPSYNEQFF. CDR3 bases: TGCGCCAGCCGTCCAGGCAGTGGTAGCGGGAGCCCTTCCTACAATGAGCAGTTCTTC.

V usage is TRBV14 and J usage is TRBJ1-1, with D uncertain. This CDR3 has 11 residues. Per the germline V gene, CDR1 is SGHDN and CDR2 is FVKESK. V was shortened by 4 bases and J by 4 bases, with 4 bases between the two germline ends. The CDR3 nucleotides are TGTGCCAGCAGCCCCTTCACTGAAGCTTTCTTT. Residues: CASSPFTEAFF.

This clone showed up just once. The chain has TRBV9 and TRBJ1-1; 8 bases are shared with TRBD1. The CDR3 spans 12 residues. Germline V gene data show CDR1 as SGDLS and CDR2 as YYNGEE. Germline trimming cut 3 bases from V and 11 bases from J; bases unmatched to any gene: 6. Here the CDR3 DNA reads TGTGCCAGCAGCGCACAGACAGGGGTCGCTTTCTTT. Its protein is CASSAQTGVAFF. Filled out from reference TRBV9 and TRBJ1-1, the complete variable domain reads DSGVTQTPKHLITATGQRVTLRCSPRSGDLSVYWYQQSLDQGLQFLIQYYNGEERAKGNILERFSAQQFPDLHSELNLSSLELGDSALYFCASSAQTGVAFFGQGTRLTVV.

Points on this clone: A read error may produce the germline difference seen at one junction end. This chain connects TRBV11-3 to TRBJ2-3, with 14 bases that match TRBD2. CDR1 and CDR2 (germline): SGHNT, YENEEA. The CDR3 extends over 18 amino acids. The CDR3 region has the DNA TGTGCCAGCAGCCTCGGACTAGCGGGAGGTCCTAGCATAGATACGCAGTATTTT. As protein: CASSLGLAGGPSIDTQYF.

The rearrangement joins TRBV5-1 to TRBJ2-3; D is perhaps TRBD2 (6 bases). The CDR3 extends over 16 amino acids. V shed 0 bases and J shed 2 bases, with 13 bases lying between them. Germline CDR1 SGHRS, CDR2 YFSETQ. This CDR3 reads CASSLVGGAATDTQYF. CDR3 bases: TGCGCCAGCAGCTTGGTGGGCGGGGCTGCCACAGATACGCAGTATTTT.

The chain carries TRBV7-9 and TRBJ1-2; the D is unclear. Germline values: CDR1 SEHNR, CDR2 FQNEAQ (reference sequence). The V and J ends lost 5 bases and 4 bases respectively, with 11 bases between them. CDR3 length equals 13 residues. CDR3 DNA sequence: TGTGCCAGCAGCCCCTTGGACTCCTATGGCTACACCTTC. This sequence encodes CASSPLDSYGYTF. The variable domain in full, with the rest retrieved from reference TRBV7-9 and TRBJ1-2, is DTGVSQNPRHKITKRGQNVTFRCDPISEHNRLYWYRQTLGQGPEFLTYFQNEAQLEKSRLLSDRFSAERPKGSFSTLEIQRTEQGDSAMYLCASSPLDSYGYTFGSGTRLTVV.

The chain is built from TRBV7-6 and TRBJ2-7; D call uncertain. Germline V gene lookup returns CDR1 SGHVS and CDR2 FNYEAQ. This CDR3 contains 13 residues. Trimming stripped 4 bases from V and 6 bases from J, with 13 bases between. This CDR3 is CASSSRFGLEQYF. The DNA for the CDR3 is TGTGCCAGCAGCTCCCGTTTCGGGCTCGAGCAGTACTTC.

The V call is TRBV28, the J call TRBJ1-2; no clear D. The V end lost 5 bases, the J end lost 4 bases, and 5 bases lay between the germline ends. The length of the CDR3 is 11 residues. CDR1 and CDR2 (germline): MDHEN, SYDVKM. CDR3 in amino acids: CASSRFYGYTF. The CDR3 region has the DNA TGTGCCAGCAGTCGGTTCTATGGCTACACCTTC.

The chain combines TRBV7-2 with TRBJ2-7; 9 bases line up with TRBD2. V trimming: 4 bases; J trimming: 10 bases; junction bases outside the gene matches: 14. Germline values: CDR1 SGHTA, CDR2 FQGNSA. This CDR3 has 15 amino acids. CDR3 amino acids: CASSSPPGLASYQYF. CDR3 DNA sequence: TGTGCCAGCAGCTCCCCACCGGGACTAGCCTCGTATCAGTACTTC.